This T cell receptor beta chain was found in a study of blood T cell repertoires in COVID-19 (dated by TCRdb to the early 2020s). Regarding the complete study: Collaborator samples came from the United States, Italy and Spain and covered acute and convalescent phases of COVID-19. The material from the prospective study consisted of cDNA or gDNA derived from T cells, B-cell-depleted T cells, or PBMCs. Subjects who had been exposed to COVID-19, were actively infected with it, or had recovered from it provided the deeply sampled blood TCRbeta repertoires that made up the dataset. A freely available public database, intended as a resource for researchers studying the immune response to SARS-CoV-2, is where the repertoires were released. The samples were drawn from the first 160 participants of the ongoing ImmuneRACE study and from over a thousand subjects provided by 6 global collaborators. A de-identified subject ID, COVID-19 status, age in years and sex were almost always included in the sample metadata. Where available, HLA class I and class II types were obtained from metadata supplied by the sample provider rather than from assay-based typing. Broad study findings and their caveats: The amount of clinical and demographic metadata varied by source and participant and was provided uncurated.

TCRbeta CDR3 regions were amplified from genomic DNA by means of the immunoSEQ Assay, a bias-controlled multiplex PCR. Per the original workflow: Nucleated cell counts per sample were estimated from amplification of reference gene primers within the assay. To quantify the absolute abundance of each unique TCRbeta CDR3 rearrangement, sequence reads were collapsed and filtered. For each sample, productive Simpson clonality was calculated by taking the square root of Simpson's diversity index across productive rearrangements. The source is immuneACCESS, and TCRdb retained only in-frame sequences with V and J called. Part of the clones is not carried over; for the studies checked, unresolved V genes explain less than half of this, and the remainder is unexplained. That table gives V, J and clone size, and the DNA gave D and trimming. In this sample the table shows about 130,000 clones, approximately 70% of which occur a single time. Around 2% of the sample rests with the top ten.

The sample holds many counts of this clone. Its cognate antigen has yet to be identified. Nothing much larger sits one base from this clone, and base qualities are not available. Whole blood was collected in K2EDTA tubes by collaborating institutions according to the institutions' own protocols. Collaborator samples were shipped for TCRbeta analysis as frozen whole blood, isolated PBMCs, or DNA extracted from either sample type. Based on the germline V gene, the CDR1 and CDR2 sequences are SGDLS and YYNGEE. The CDR3 contains 15 residues, cysteine and phenylalanine counted. The kept DNA is CDR3 alone, 45 bases in frame from the first base. V lost 3 bases and J lost 7 bases, and the count of bases not matched to a germline gene is 6.

The TCR comes from an older woman with acute or convalescent COVID-19. The source material was peripheral blood. Recombination connected TRBV9 to TRBJ2-1; 11 middle bases align to TRBD2. The DNA is TGTGCCAGCAGCGAGACTAGCGGGGCCAAAAATGAGCAGTTCTTC. This gives the protein CASSETSGAKNEQFF.